This entry is about one T cell receptor (beta chain). TCRdb's table, derived via immunoSEQ multiplex PCR, lists solely in-frame clones and lacks some. Here the sample spans 75,000 to 90,000 clones, roughly 90% being singletons. The sample is drawn from a study of identifying expanded T cells in peripheral blood. Germline loops: CDR1 SGHNT, CDR2 YYREEE (reference sequence). After removal of 4 bases from V and 4 bases from J, the junction contained 10 bases not matched to a gene. The CDR3 length is 17 residues. This TCR was sampled from a person aged 18-69 years in good health. Sequencing was performed on blood. The V gene is TRBV5-4, the J gene TRBJ2-2; 10 bases match TRBD1. This chain's CDR3 is CASSPGTGVGSTGELFF. The CDR3 DNA reads TGTGCCAGCAGCCCAGGGACAGGGGTCGGAAGCACCGGGGAGCTGTTTTTT.